This T cell receptor (beta chain) was recovered during a study of blood T cells in healthy people across ages. A second about 7 to 11 cycle PCR used barcoded and J-beta primers. MiXCR was run by TCRdb on the 5' RACE reads, yielding one entry per CDR3 protein. The top ten hold 3% to 4.5% of the sample, which has hundreds of thousands of distinct CDR3 sequences, about 28% seen once. The V end was cut by 8 bases, the J end by 0 bases, with 10 bases between. The CDR3 is 13 residues long. As for this clonotype: Its matching antigen is unknown.

Study-wide points: A greater number of naive CD4+ cells and higher diversity distinguished long-lived donors from aged donors.

These data are also associated with another study on T cells of mothers and their children. That paper notes: Every mother produced more than 8.5 million TCR beta CDR3 reads, whereas every child provided several million.

The chain recombines TRBV12-3 or TRBV12-4 with TRBJ2-5; D may be TRBD2 (6 bases). The sample was blood. This receptor was identified in a boy under 10 years old in good health. As DNA, the CDR3 is TGTGCCAGCGGCCAGCGGGACCAAGAGACCCAGTACTTC. The encoded protein is CASGQRDQETQYF.